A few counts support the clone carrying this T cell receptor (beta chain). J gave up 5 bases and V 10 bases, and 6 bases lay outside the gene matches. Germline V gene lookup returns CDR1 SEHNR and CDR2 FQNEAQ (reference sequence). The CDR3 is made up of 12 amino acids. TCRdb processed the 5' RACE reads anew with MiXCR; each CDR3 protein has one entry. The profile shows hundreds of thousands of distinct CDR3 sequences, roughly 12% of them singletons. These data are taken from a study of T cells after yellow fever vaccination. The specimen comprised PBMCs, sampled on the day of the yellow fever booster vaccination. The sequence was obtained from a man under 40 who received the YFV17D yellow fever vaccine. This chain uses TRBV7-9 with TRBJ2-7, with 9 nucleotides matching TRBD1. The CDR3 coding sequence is TGTGCCATCGCGACAGGGGGGGACGAGCAGTACTTC. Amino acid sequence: CAIATGGDEQYF.